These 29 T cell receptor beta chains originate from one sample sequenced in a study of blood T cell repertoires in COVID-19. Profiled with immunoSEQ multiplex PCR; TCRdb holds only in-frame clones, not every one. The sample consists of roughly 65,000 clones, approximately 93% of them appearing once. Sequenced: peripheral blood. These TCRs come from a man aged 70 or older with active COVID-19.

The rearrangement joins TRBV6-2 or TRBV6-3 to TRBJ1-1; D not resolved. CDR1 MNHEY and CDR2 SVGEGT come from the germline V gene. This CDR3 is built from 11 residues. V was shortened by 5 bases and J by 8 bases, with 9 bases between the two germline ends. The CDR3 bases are TGTGCCAGCAGTCCAGGATTGGAAGCTTTCTTT. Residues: CASSPGLEAFF.

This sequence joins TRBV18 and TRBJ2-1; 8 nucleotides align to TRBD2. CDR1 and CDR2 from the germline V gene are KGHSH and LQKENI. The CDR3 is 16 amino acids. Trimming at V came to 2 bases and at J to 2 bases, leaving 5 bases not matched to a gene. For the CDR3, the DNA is TGTGCCAGCTCACCATGGCGGGGGGATACCTACAATGAGCAGTTCTTC. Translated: CASSPWRGDTYNEQFF.

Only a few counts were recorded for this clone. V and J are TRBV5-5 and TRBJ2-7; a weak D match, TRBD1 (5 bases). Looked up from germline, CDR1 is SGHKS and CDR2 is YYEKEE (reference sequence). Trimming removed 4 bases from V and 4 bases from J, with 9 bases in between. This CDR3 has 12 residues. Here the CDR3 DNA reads TGTGCCAGCAGCCGACAGTTATACGAGCAGTACTTC. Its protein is CASSRQLYEQYF.

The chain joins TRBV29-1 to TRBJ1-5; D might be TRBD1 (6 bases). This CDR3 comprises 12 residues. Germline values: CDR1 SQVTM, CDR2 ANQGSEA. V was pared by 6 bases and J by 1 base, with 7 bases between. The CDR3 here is CSVGQSNQPQHF. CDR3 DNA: TGCAGCGTCGGACAGAGCAATCAGCCCCAGCATTTT.

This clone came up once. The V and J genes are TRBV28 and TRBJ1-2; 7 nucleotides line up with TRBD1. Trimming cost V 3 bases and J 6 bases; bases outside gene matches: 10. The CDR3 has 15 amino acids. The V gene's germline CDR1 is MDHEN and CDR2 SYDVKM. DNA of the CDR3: TGTGCCAGCAGTTTCCGCCCCCCAGGGGGTGATGGCTACACCTTC. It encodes CASSFRPPGGDGYTF.

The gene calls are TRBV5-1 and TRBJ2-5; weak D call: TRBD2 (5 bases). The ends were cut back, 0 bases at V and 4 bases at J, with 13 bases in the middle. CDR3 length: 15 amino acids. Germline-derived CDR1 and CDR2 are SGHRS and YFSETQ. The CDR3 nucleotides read TGCGCCAGCAGCTTGGCCTCGAGGCGGGTAGAGACCCAGTACTTC. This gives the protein CASSLASRRVETQYF.

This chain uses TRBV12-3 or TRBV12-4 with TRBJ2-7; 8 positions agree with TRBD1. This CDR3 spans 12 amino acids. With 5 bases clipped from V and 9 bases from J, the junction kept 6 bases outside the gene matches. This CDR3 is CASSITGGGQYV. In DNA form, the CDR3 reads TGTGCCAGCAGTATAACAGGGGGAGGGCAGTACGTC.

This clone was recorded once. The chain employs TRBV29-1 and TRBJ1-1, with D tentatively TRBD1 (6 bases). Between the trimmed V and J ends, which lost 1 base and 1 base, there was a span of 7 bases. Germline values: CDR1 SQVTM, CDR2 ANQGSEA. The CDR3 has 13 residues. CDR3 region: CSVEVGANTEAFF. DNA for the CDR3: TGCAGCGTTGAAGTGGGGGCGAACACTGAAGCTTTCTTT.

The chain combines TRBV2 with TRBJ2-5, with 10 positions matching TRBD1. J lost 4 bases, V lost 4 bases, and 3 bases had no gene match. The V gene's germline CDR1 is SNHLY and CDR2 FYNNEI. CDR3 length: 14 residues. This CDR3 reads CASSVRTGGETQYF. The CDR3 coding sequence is TGTGCCAGCAGTGTTAGGACAGGGGGAGAGACCCAGTACTTC.

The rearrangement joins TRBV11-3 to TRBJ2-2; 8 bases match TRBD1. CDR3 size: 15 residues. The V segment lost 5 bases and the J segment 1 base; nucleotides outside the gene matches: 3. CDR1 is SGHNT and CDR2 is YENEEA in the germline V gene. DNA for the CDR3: TGTGCCAGCAGCCCCGGGACAGGGAACACCGGGGAGCTGTTTTTT. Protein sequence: CASSPGTGNTGELFF.

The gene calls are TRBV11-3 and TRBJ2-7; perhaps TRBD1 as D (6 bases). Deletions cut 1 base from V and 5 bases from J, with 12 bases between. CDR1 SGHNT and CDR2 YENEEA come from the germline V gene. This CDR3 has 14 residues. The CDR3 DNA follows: TGTGCCAGCAGCTTAGTCCAGGGGCCCCACGAGCAGTACGTC. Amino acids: CASSLVQGPHEQYV.

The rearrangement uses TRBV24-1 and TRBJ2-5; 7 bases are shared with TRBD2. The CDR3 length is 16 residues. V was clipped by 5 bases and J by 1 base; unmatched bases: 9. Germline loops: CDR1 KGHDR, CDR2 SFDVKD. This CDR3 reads CATSAHGGGTQETQYF. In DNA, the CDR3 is TGTGCCACCAGTGCCCATGGGGGAGGGACCCAAGAGACCCAGTACTTC.

The CDR3: CASSLTGSDQPQHF. CDR3 DNA sequence: TGTGCCAGTAGTCTGACAGGGTCCGATCAGCCCCAGCATTTT. The V gene is TRBV19, the J gene TRBJ1-5; TRBD1 aligns across 7 bases. Unmatched junction bases numbered 6, after V lost 5 bases and J lost 5 bases. The CDR3 has 14 residues. CDR1 and CDR2 from the germline V gene are LNHDA and SQIVND (reference sequence). The complete variable domain, with remaining parts taken from reference TRBV19 and TRBJ1-5, reads DGGITQSPKYLFRKEGQNVTLSCEQNLNHDAMYWYRQDPGQGLRLIYYSQIVNDFQKGDIAEGYSVSREKKESFPLTVTSAQKNPTAFYLCASSLTGSDQPQHFGDGTRLSIL.

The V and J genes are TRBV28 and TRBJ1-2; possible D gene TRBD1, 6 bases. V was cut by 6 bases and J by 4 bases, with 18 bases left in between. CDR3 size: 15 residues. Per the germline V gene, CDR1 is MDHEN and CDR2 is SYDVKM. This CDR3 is CASSWGGFGSYGYTF. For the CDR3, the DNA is TGTGCCAGCAGCTGGGGGGGCTTTGGGTCCTATGGCTACACCTTC.

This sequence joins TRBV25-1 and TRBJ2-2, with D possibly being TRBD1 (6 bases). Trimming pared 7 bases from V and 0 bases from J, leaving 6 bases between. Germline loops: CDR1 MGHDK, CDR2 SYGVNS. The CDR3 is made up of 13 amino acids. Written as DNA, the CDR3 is TGTGCCAGCAAGGGGGCGAACACCGGGGAGCTGTTTTTT. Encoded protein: CASKGANTGELFF.

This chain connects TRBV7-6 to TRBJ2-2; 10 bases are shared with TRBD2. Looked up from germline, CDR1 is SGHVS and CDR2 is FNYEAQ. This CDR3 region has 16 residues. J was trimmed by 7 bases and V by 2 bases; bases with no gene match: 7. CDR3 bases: TGTGCCAGCAGCTTATGGTCTAGCGGGGGTGGCGGGGAGCTGTTTTTT. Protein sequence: CASSLWSSGGGGELFF.

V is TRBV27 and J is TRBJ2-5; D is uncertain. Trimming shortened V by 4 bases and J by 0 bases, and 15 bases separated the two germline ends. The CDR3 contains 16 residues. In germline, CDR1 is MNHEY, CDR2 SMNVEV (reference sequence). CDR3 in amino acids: CASSYRPPTYQETQYF. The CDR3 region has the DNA TGTGCCAGCAGTTACCGACCCCCGACATACCAAGAGACCCAGTACTTC.

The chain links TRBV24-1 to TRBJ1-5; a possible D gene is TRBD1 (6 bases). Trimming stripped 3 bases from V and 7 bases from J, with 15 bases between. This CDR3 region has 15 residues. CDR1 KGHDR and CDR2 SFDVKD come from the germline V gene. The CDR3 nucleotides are TGTGCCACCAGTGATGGGCAGGGGAGAGGGCAGCCCCAGCATTTT. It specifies CATSDGQGRGQPQHF.

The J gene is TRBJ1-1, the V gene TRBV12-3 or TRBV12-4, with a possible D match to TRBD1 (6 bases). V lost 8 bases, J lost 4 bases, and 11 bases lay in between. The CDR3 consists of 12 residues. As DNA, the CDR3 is TGTGCCAGCGGGGGGGCGTTCACTGAAGCTTTCTTT. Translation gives CASGGAFTEAFF.

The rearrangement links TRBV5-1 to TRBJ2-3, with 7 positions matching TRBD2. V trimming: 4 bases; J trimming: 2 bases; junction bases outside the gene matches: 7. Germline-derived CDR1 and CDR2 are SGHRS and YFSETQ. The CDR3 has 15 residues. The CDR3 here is CASSKVAGNTDTQYF. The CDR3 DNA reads TGCGCCAGCAGCAAAGTAGCGGGCAACACAGATACGCAGTATTTT.

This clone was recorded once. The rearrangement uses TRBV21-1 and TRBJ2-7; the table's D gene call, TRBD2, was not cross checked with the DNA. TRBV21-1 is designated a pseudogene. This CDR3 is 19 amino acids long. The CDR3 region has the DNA TGTGCCAGCAGCAATGCTAGCGGGGGCGACTCAAACTCTGTGGGGGAGCAGTACTTC. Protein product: CASSNASGGDSNSVGEQYF.

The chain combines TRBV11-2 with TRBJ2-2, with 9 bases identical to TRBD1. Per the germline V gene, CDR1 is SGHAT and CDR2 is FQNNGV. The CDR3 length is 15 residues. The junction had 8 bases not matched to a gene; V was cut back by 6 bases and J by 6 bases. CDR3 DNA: TGTGCCAGCAGGTCCCGGACAGGGGATGCCGGGGAGCTGTTTTTT. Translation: CASRSRTGDAGELFF.

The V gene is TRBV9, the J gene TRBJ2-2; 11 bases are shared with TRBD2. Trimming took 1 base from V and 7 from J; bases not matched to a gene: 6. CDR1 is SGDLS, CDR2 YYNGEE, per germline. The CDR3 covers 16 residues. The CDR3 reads CASSVTSGGLSGELFF. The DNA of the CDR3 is TGTGCCAGCAGCGTAACTAGCGGGGGACTTAGCGGGGAGCTGTTTTTT.

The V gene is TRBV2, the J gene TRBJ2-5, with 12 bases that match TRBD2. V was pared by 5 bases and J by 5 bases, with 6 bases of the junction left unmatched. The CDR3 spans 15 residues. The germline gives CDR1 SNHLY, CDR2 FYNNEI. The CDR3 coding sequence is TGTGCCAGCAGTCTAGCGGGGGGGCCGTTCGAGACCCAGTACTTC. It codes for CASSLAGGPFETQYF.

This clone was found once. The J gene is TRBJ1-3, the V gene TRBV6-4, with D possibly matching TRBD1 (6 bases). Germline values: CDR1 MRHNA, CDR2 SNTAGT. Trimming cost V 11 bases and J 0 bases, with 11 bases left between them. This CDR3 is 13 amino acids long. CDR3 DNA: TGTGCCGTTGACAGGATCTCTGGAAACACCATATATTTT. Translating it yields CAVDRISGNTIYF.

CDR3 protein: CASSDAPGGYGYTF. Here the CDR3 DNA reads TGTGCCAGCAGCGACGCACCGGGTGGGTATGGCTACACCTTC. The V and J genes are TRBV2 and TRBJ1-2, with D hard to call. This CDR3 contains 14 residues. V was shortened by 6 bases and J by 5 bases, with 16 bases between the two germline ends. The germline gives CDR1 SNHLY, CDR2 FYNNEI.

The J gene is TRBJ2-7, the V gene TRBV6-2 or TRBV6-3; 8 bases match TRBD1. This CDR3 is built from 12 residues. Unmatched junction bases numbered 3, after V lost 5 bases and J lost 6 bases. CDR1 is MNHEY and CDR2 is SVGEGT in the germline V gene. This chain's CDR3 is CASSQDRVEQYF. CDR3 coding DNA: TGTGCCAGCAGTCAGGACAGGGTCGAGCAGTACTTC.

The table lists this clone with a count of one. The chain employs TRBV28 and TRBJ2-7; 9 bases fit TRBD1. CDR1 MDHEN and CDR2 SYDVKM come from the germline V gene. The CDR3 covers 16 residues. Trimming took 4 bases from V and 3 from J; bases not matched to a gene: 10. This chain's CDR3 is CASSSRPGTGIYEQYV. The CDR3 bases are TGTGCCAGCAGTTCACGTCCCGGGACAGGGATCTACGAGCAGTACGTC.

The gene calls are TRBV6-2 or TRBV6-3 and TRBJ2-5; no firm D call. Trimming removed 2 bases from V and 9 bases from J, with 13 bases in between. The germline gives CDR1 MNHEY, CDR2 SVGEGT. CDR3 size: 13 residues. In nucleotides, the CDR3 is TGTGCCAGCAGTTACCCCCGGATTGCGGCCCAGTACTTC. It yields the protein CASSYPRIAAQYF.